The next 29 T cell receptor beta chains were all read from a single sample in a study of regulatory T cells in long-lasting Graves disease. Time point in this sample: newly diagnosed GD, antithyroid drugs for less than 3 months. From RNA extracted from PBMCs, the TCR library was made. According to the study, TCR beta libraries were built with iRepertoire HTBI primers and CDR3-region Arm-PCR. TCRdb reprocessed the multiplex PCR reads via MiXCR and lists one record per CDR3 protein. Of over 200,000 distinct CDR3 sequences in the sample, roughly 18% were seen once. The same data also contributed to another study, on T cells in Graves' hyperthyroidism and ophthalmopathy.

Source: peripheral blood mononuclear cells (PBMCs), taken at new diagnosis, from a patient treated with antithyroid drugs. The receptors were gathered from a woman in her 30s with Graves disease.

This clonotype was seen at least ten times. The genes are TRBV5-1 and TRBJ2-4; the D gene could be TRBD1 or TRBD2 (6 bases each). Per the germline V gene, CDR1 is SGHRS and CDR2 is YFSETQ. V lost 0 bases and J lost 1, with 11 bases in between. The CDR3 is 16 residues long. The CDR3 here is CASSLASGAAKNIQYF. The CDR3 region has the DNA TGCGCCAGCAGCTTGGCTTCGGGGGCTGCCAAAAACATTCAGTACTTC.

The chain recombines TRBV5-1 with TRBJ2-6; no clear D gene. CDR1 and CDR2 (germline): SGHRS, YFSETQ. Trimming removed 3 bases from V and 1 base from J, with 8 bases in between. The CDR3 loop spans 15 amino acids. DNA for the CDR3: TGCGCCAGCAGCTCCACAGTGTCTGGGGCCAACGTCCTGACTTTC. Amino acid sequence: CASSSTVSGANVLTF.

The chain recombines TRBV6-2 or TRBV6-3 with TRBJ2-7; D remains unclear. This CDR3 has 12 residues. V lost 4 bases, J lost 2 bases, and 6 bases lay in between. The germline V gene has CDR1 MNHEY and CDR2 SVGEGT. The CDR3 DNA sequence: TGTGCCAGCAGTTCGACAACCTACGAGCAGTACTTC. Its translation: CASSSTTYEQYF.

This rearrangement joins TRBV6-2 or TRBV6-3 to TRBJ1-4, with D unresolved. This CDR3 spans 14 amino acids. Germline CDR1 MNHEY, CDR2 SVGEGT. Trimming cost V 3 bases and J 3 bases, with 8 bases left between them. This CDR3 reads CASSYGQPNEKLFF. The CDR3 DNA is TGTGCCAGCAGTTATGGCCAGCCTAATGAAAAACTGTTTTTT.

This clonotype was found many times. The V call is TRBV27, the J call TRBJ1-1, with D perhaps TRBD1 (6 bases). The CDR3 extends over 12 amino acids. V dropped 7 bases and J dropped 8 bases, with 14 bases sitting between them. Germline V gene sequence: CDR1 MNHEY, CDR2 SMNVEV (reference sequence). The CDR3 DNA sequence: TGTGCCAGCAAGACATCAGGGGACGAAGCTTTCTTT. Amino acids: CASKTSGDEAFF.

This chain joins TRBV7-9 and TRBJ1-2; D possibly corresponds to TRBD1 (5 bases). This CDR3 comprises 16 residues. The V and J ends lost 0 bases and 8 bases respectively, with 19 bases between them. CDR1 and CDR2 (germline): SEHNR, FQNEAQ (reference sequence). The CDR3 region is CASSLAQGSPGEGYTF. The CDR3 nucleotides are TGTGCCAGCAGCTTAGCGCAAGGGTCCCCGGGGGAGGGCTACACCTTC.

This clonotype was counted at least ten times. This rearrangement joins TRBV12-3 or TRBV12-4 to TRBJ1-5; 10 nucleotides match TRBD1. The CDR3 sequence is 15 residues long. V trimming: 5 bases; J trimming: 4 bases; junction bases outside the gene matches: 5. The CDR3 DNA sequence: TGTGCCAGCAGTGACCGGGACAGGGGTAATCAGCCCCAGCATTTT. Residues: CASSDRDRGNQPQHF.

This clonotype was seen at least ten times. The CDR3 DNA sequence: TGTGCCAGCAGCCCAGGGACAGCCAGCAATCAGCCCCAGCATTTT. This sequence encodes CASSPGTASNQPQHF. The chain links TRBV6-1 to TRBJ1-5; 7 bases are a match to TRBD1. J gave up 1 base and V 6 bases, and 6 bases lay outside the gene matches. Germline CDR1 MNHNS, CDR2 SASEGT. This CDR3 has 15 amino acids.

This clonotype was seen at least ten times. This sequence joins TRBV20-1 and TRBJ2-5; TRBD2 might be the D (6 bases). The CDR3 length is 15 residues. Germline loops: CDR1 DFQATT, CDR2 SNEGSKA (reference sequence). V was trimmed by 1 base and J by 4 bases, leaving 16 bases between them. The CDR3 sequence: CSARVSGRAGETQYF. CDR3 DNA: TGCAGTGCTAGAGTTAGCGGTCGTGCGGGAGAGACCCAGTACTTC.

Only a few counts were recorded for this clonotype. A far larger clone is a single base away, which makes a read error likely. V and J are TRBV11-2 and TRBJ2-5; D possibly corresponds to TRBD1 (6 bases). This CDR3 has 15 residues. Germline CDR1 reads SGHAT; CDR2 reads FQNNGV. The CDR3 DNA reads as TGTGCCAGCAGCCCCACAGGGTACTCCTACAATGAGCAGTCCTTC. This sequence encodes CASSPTGYSYNEQSF.

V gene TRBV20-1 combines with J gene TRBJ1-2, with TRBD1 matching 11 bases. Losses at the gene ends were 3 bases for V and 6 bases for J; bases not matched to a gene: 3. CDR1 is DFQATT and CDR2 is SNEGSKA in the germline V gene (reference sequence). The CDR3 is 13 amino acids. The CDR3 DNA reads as TGCAGTGCTAGGGACAGGGGGCGAGATGGCTACACCTTC. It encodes CSARDRGRDGYTF.

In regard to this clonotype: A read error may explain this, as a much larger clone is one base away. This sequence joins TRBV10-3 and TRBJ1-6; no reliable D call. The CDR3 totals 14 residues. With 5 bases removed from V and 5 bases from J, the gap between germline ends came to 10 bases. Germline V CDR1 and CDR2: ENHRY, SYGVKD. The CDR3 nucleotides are TGTGCCATCAGTCTGGACGGTGATAATTCACCCCTCCACTTT. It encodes CAISLDGDNSPLHF.

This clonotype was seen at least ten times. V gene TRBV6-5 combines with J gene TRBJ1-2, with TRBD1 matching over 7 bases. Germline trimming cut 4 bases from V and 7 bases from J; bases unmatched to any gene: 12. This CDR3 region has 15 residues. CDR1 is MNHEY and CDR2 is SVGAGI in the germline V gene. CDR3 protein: CASSSLAGGDSGYTF. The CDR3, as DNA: TGTGCCAGCAGTTCCCTGGCAGGGGGGGATAGTGGCTACACCTTC.

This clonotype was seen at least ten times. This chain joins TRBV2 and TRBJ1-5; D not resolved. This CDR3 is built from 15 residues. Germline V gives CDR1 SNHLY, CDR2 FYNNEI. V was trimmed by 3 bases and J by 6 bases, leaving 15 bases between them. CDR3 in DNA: TGTGCCAGCAGTGATTGGACCGGGGTACGTCAGCCCCAGCATTTT. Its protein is CASSDWTGVRQPQHF.

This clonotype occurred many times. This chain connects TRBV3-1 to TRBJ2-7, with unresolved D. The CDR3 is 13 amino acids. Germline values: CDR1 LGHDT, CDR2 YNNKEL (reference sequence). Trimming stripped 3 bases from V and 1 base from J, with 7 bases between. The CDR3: CASSHAVSYEQYF. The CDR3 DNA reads TGTGCCAGCAGCCACGCCGTTTCCTACGAGCAGTACTTC.

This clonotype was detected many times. This CDR3 is CASNDRVRDQPQHF. CDR3 coding DNA: TGTGCCAGTAACGACAGGGTCCGTGATCAGCCCCAGCATTTT. The gene calls are TRBV19 and TRBJ1-5; TRBD1 matches 7 bases. CDR1 and CDR2 (germline): LNHDA, SQIVND (reference sequence). The CDR3 spans 14 residues. V lost 7 bases to trimming and J lost 5 bases; unmatched junction nucleotides: 8.

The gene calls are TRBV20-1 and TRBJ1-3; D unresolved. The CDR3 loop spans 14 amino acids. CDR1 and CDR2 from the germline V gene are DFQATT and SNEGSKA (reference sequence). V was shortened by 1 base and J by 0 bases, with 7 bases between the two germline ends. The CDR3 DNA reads TGCAGTGCTAGAGCCCCAGGCTCTGGAAACACCATATATTTT. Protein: CSARAPGSGNTIYF.

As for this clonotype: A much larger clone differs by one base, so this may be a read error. The CDR3 DNA reads as TGTGCCAGCAGCTTAAGAGGAGATATGCAGTATTTT. Its translation: CASSLRGDMQYF. The J gene is TRBJ2-3, the V gene TRBV7-2; D gene unclear. Germline-derived CDR1 and CDR2 are SGHTA and FQGNSA. The CDR3 has 12 amino acids.

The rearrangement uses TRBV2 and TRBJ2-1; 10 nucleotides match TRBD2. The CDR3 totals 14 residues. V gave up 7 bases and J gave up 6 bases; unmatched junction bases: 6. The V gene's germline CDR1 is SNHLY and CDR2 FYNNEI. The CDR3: CASMSGGASNEQFF. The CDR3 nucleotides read TGTGCCAGCATGAGCGGGGGGGCCTCCAATGAGCAGTTCTTC.

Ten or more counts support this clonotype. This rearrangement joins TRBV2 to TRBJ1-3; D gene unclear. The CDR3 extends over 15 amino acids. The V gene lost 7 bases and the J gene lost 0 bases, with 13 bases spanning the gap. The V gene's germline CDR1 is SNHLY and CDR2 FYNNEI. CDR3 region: CASKRTESSGNTIYF. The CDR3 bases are TGTGCCAGCAAACGGACGGAGAGCTCTGGAAACACCATATATTTT.

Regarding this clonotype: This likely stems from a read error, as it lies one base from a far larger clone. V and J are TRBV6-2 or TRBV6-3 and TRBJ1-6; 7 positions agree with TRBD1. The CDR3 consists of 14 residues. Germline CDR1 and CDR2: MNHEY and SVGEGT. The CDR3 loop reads CASSYGDSSWPPHF. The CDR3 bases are TGTGCCAGCAGTTACGGGGACAGCTCCTGGCCCCCCCACTTT.

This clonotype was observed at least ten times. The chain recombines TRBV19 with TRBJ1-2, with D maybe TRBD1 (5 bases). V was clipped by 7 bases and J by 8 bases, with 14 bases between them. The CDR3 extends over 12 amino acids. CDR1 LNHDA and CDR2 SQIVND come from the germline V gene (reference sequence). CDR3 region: CASTRQGDGYTF. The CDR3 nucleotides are TGTGCCAGTACCCGGCAGGGCGACGGCTACACCTTC. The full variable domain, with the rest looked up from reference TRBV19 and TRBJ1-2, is DGGITQSPKYLFRKEGQNVTLSCEQNLNHDAMYWYRQDPGQGLRLIYYSQIVNDFQKGDIAEGYSVSREKKESFPLTVTSAQKNPTAFYLCASTRQGDGYTFGSGTRLTVV.

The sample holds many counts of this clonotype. CDR3 nucleotides: TGCGCCAGCAGCCACACCTGGTATGAGCAGTTCTTC. It specifies CASSHTWYEQFF. The chain has TRBV5-1 and TRBJ2-1, with D unresolved. Germline CDR1 and CDR2: SGHRS and YFSETQ. The CDR3 totals 12 residues. The V gene lost 4 bases and the J gene lost 8 bases, with 10 bases spanning the gap. Supplemented by reference TRBV5-1 and TRBJ2-1, the full variable domain reads KAGVTQTPRYLIKTRGQQVTLSCSPISGHRSVSWYQQTPGQGLQFLFEYFSETQRNKGNFPGRFSGRQFSNSRSEMNVSTLELGDSALYLCASSHTWYEQFFGPGTRLTVL.

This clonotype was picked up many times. The CDR3 DNA sequence: TGTGCCAGCAGCTTCGACTCTGGCTACGAGCAGTACTTC. Protein product: CASSFDSGYEQYF. J is TRBJ2-7 and V is TRBV7-2, with no clear D. Trimming took 3 bases from V and 3 from J, leaving 9 bases between them. The CDR3 loop spans 13 amino acids. Germline CDR1 is SGHTA and CDR2 is FQGNSA.

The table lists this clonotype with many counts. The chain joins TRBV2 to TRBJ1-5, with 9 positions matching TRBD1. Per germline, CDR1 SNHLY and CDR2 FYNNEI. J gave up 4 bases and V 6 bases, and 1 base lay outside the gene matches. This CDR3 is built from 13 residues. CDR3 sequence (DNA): TGTGCCAGCAGGGGACAGGGAAATCAGCCCCAGCATTTT. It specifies CASRGQGNQPQHF.

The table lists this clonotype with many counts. CDR3: CSARIRQNTEAFF. CDR3 nucleotides: TGCAGTGCTAGGATACGGCAGAACACTGAAGCTTTCTTT. The chain employs TRBV20-1 and TRBJ1-1; D is ambiguous. This CDR3 comprises 13 residues. The ends were cut back, 3 bases at V and 1 base at J, with 9 bases in the middle. In germline, CDR1 is DFQATT, CDR2 SNEGSKA (reference sequence).

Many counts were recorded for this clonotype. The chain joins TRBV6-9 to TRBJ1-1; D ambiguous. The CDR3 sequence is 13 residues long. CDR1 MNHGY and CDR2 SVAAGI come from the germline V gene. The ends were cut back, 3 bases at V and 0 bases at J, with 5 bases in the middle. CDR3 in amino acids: CASSYRVNTEAFF. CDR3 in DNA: TGTGCCAGCAGTTACAGAGTGAACACTGAAGCTTTCTTT.

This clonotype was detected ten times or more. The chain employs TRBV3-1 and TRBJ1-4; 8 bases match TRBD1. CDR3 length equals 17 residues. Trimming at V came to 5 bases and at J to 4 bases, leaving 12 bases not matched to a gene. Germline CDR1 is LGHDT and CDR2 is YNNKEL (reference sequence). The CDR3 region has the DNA TGTGCCAGCAGCGACTATAGATTGGGACAGGTTAATGAAAAACTGTTTTTT. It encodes CASSDYRLGQVNEKLFF. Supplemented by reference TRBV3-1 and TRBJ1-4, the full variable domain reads DTAVSQTPKYLVTQMGNDKSIKCEQNLGHDTMYWYKQDSKKFLKIMFSYNNKELIINETVPNRFSPKSPDKAHLNLHINSLELGDSAVYFCASSDYRLGQVNEKLFFGSGTQLSVL.

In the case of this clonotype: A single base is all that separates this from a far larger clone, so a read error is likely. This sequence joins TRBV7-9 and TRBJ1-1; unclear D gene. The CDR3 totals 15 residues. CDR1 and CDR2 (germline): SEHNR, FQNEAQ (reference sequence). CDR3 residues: CASSHSPNPNTDAFF. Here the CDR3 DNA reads TGCGCCAGCAGCCATTCTCCGAACCCTAACACTGATGCTTTCTTT.